This T cell receptor (beta chain) was recorded in a study of cytomegalovirus exposure and HLA in healthy donors (TCRdb year 2017). Some background on the complete study: In an earlier analysis of roughly 590 of the donors, 250 to 300 Gb of sequence data and 117 million unique TCR beta sequences from about 179 million T cells were reported. Roughly 300 gigabases of sequencing data and 75 million to 85 million unique TCR sequences made up an early release that covered approximately 700 HLA-typed donors. Among the roughly 400 genotyped donors, roughly 80% belonged to the genetic ancestry cluster associated with self-reported Caucasian donors. The aim of the study was to test whether cataloging public T cell receptors could identify signatures of past pathogen exposure. The T cell repertoires of around 730 subjects were profiled by immunosequencing and related to cytomegalovirus serostatus. In addition to the first cohort of roughly 700 subjects, a separate validation cohort of approximately 130 different subjects was used. To predict cytomegalovirus infection status, the study brought together high-throughput TCR immunosequencing, statistical association of individual TCRs with disease status, and machine learning. To study patterns of TCR occurrence, a later analysis re-analyzed previously published TCR beta repertoires from 550 to 800 donors and added high-resolution HLA genotyping. Rather than using new phenotypic data, the later analysis identified candidate immune exposures from TCR beta sequences and from how often those sequences occurred across donors. An earlier analysis of 450 to 750 of the donors used high-throughput TCR beta sequencing to judge whether each TCR beta V gene segment behaved as functional or pseudogenic. Donor age, sex, ethnicity and CMV serostatus were collected together with the repertoire data. In a later genetic analysis, genome-wide SNP genotypes for about 55% of the roughly 700 donors were used, and that subset was treated as a discovery cohort. All discovery cohort repertoires had been generated on a single sequencing platform. HLA typing covered class I and class II loci at four-digit resolution. Typing coverage varied by locus: about 620-630 donors for A, B, C, DRB1 and DQB1; more than 500 for DQA1; some 610 for DPA1; approximately 490 for DPB1. About 5 DR-DQ haplotypes were handled as single units for association and clustering, since linkage in the cohort was strong. Among some 400 genotyped donors of the cohort, an average of approximately 240,000 unique TCR beta nucleotide sequences were sequenced per donor, 15% to 20% of them non-productive.

Points the paper makes about the study in general: A cluster of highly shared sequence variants was judged likely to be a technical artifact of the sequencing pipeline. Assigning TCR associations to individual alleles was difficult when HLA alleles, especially DR and DQ, strongly co-occurred. Compared with the approximately 670-donor mean, donors in an Asian-associated ancestry cluster had fewer N-insertions in productive TCRs, according to a later genetic analysis. HLA typing was unavailable for some donors at each locus, so association tests used only the typed subset. For the cohort, immune exposure information was limited to CMV serostatus. Only TCR beta chains were sequenced in this cohort, and the absence of alpha or paired-chain data limited detectable features. Linkage disequilibrium might explain the correlated functional status among segregating V segments, but an unknown experimental factor could not be ruled out. A later analysis associated roughly 17,000 TCR beta sequences with specific HLA alleles at a false discovery rate of 0.05. The classifier was reported to diagnose cytomegalovirus status with high specificity and sensitivity in both the original cohort and the validation cohort. A few of the identified cytomegalovirus-associated TCR beta chains were confirmed in vitro to be specific for cytomegalovirus antigens. A later analysis reported that several top co-occurrence clusters appeared linked to parvovirus B19, influenza, CMV and Epstein-Barr virus. Broadly in line with IMGT annotations, most TCR beta V segments showed up in productive rearrangements about 90% or about 30% of the time in an earlier analysis of some 590 of the donors. In a later analysis, most CMV-associated TCR beta chains were found to appear HLA-restricted, with HLA associations seemingly driven largely by CMV exposure. A further reported finding was that TCR beta sequences accurately predicted the HLA-A and HLA-B alleles for most subjects in the first cohort. It was suggested by the authors that the approach could potentially be generalized to other disease states and immunological phenotypes. Presence/absence analyses assumed roughly uniform sequencing depth across donors, an assumption that may not hold. Some IMGT-functional V segments, including TRBV6-2 and TRBV6-3, could not be distinguished by the 87-base-pair reads and were therefore excluded. The study listed 170 or so TCR beta chains as associated with cytomegalovirus. In a later genetic analysis, a missense DCLRE1C variant was associated with V-gene and J-gene trimming of TCR beta chains, and the association was replicated in an independent cohort. The earlier analysis of approximately 540 of the donors excluded about 16 rarely observed V segments, including chromosome 9 orphons, because counts were too low. In a later analysis, HLA-associated TCR beta chains showed more clonal expansion and lower generation probabilities than non-associated chains that were equally common. Most TCR sequences were seen in very few donors, while some public TCRs were found in many individuals. A later analysis found that TCR association rates varied across HLA loci, with DRB1 alleles showing the most associated TCRs and HLA-C alleles the fewest.

Preparation of the library involved the immunoSEQ multiplex PCR assay. For the multiplex PCR, a mixture combining 60 forward primers for TCR Vbeta segments and 13 reverse primers for TCR Jbeta segments was used. A multiplex PCR assay on genomic DNA amplified the CDR3 region of rearranged TCR beta genes. The Illumina HiSeq System was used to sequence the amplified TCR beta libraries as 87-base-pair reads. Under the source paper's analysis protocol: A later analysis tallied 75 million to 95 million unique TCR beta chains across the 666 repertoires, and about 12 million of those chains were shared by two or more donors. A nearest-neighbor algorithm error-corrected the raw reads and collapsed the reads into unique sequences, merging closely related sequences to remove PCR and sequencing errors. Alignment of CDR3 sequences to IMGT reference sequences was used to assign V, D and J gene segments. Each retained sequence needed at least a six-nucleotide match to both a V gene segment and a J gene segment. A rearrangement counted as productive if the CDR3 had no stop codons and remained in frame with V and J, and every other rearrangement counted as non-productive. CDR3 was defined by IMGT convention, running from the second conserved V-encoded cysteine to the conserved J-encoded phenylalanine. Sequences without an unambiguous match to a single V gene segment were excluded from the earlier analysis of approximately 600 of the donors. In an earlier analysis of 587 of the donors, V segments were called functional above 56.7% productive rearrangements and were called segregating when the between-donor standard deviation exceeded 5%. A statistical classification framework was developed to diagnose cytomegalovirus status using the catalog of TCR beta chain sequences. In a later analysis, TCR nucleotide sequences were compared against IMGT/GENE-DB human TR gene sequences so that V and J genes could be assigned. Using the TCRdist pipeline, a later analysis assigned CDR3 sequences along with most-parsimonious VDJ recombination scenarios. In a later analysis, each TCR beta chain was defined by its CDR3 amino acid sequence together with its V-gene family, and reads without a unique V-gene family were excluded. As a way to deal with suspected cross-contamination and a sequencing artifact, a later analysis dropped nearly 600 nucleotide sequences that were highly shared and had low generation probability. A later analysis calculated a clonal expansion index for each public chain from normalized within-repertoire ranks of inferred template counts. A later analysis computed generation probabilities with a VDJ recombination model fitted to out-of-frame rearrangements, and checked the results against IGoR. In a later analysis, hypergeometric tests were used to score TCR-TCR, TCR-HLA and TCR-CMV co-occurrence, with a repertoire-size bias correction applied to TCR pairs. To estimate false discovery rates, a later analysis permuted the HLA or CMV assignments 20 times. A later analysis grouped co-occurring TCRs with DBSCAN, adding TCRdist sequence similarity when clustering within HLA-allele-positive subsets. Co-occurrence clustering excluded repertoires with fewer than 30,000 or more than 120,000 public chains, plus five with anomalous nucleotide sharing. The immuneACCESS repertoire file appears here via TCRdb, limited to in-frame rearrangements. These files lack a portion of the clones; in checked studies, under half of the deficit traces to unresolved V genes, and the cause of the others is not known. That table furnishes V, J and clone size, whereas the DNA furnished D and trimming. This sample holds 210,000 or so clones; approximately 80% were observed only once. Roughly 10% of the sample comes from the top ten.

The cohort consisted of hundreds of healthy bone marrow donors. At the time of sampling, all cohort members were nominally healthy, though unrecorded immune exposures were likely present. The donor was CMV seropositive and was included in the group of some 290 seropositive cohort members. Each donor provided a peripheral blood sample, and peripheral blood mononuclear cells were used for TCR beta sequencing. The Qiagen DNeasy Blood Extraction Kit was used to extract genomic DNA from the blood cell samples. Unmatched junction bases come to 6, with V trimmed by 7 bases and J by 3 bases. Sequences SNHLY (CDR1) and FYNNEI (CDR2) are obtained from the germline V gene. There are 14 amino acids in the CDR3, from cysteine to phenylalanine inclusive. The sequence is cut down to CDR3 DNA, 42 bases in frame from base 1. On this clone: Its antigen remains undetermined. The sample holds no much larger clone one base away, and base qualities are not on file.

Sequencing input: PBMCs. The chain uses TRBV2 and TRBJ2-7; 10 junctional bases match TRBD1. The TCR originated in a woman between 45 and 60 years old in good health and CMV-seropositive. The CDR3 is CASMGWTGGYEQYF. The DNA sequence is given as TGTGCCAGCATGGGCTGGACAGGGGGCTACGAGCAGTACTTC.